This T cell receptor (beta chain) comes out of a study of metastatic and nonmetastatic thyroid tumors. At the level of the study: A comparison of repertoires was made across blood and tumor or nodule tissue from malignant and benign thyroid patients. Overall study findings and caveats: The reported finding was significantly higher TCR beta diversity in malignant thyroid tumors relative to benign nodules, in blood and tumor.

Details on this clone: Its target is not known.

Original processing methods: Building a distant-metastasis classifier for papillary thyroid cancer drew on CDR3 differences across clinicopathological groups. TCRdb re-analyzed the PCR reads using MiXCR. TCRdb, not the original authors, processed these V and J calls. The sample has approximately 30,000 clones, roughly a quarter seen once; the top ten hold about 2.5%. All patients reached thyroid surgery having received no treatment beforehand. V was trimmed by 5 bases and J by 0 bases, leaving 12 bases between them. This CDR3 spans 15 amino acids. The germline gives CDR1 SGHAT, CDR2 FQNNGV. The chain carries TRBV11-2 and TRBJ2-3; D unclear. The sequencing input was blood. The clonotype comes from a female donor with papillary thyroid cancer or a benign thyroid nodule (not recorded which). Some clones in this sample may be carry-over from other donors' samples. The CDR3 protein is CASSHYEASTDTQYF. The CDR3 DNA reads TGTGCCAGCAGCCATTATGAGGCAAGCACAGATACGCAGTATTTT.